Shown below are 10 T cell receptor beta chains from a single sample sequenced in a study of blood T cells in healthy people across ages. A second PCR, run for about 6 to 11 cycles, used a sample-barcoded 5' primer plus a J-beta primer mix. Using its own MiXCR run on the 5' RACE reads, TCRdb lists one record per CDR3 protein. Of 800,000 or so distinct CDR3 sequences listed, roughly 60% are singletons. The source material was blood. These receptors were taken from a man aged 25-40 years in good health.

The chain uses TRBV12-3 or TRBV12-4 and TRBJ1-2; no reliable D call. Between the trimmed V and J ends, which lost 2 bases and 0 bases, there was a span of 10 bases. The CDR3 is 15 residues long. CDR3 sequence reads: CASSLLGLANYGYTF. The CDR3 DNA sequence: TGTGCCAGCAGTTTATTGGGGTTAGCTAACTATGGCTACACCTTC.

The chain is built from TRBV6-1 and TRBJ2-7; TRBD1 aligns across 9 bases. V trimming: 0 bases; J trimming: 4 bases; junction bases outside the gene matches: 4. The CDR3 runs 15 residues. CDR1 MNHNS and CDR2 SASEGT come from the germline V gene. The CDR3 sequence is CASSEASGTGYEQYF. The CDR3 DNA reads TGTGCCAGCAGTGAAGCGAGTGGGACAGGGTACGAGCAGTACTTC.

This clonotype was seen only a few times. For the CDR3, the DNA is TGCAGTGCTAGGGAGCGAACCGGGGGACTCGAAAAACTGTTTTTT. Translation: CSARERTGGLEKLFF. The chain recombines TRBV20-1 with TRBJ1-4, with D maybe TRBD1 (5 bases). The V gene lost 3 bases and the J gene lost 8 bases, with 19 bases spanning the gap. CDR3 length equals 15 residues. Germline V gene data show CDR1 as DFQATT and CDR2 as SNEGSKA (reference sequence).

The chain has TRBV5-1 and TRBJ2-1; D ambiguous. The germline V gene has CDR1 SGHRS and CDR2 YFSETQ. Between the trimmed V and J ends, which lost 0 bases and 10 bases, there was a span of 5 bases. The CDR3 is made up of 11 amino acids. CDR3 in amino acids: CASSLVREQFF. The CDR3 DNA reads TGCGCCAGCAGCTTGGTTCGAGAGCAGTTCTTC.

The CDR3 nucleotides read TGTGCCAGCAGTTGGGGTCGGACAGGGGTGGAGACCCAGTACTTC. It codes for CASSWGRTGVETQYF. The genes are TRBV12-3 or TRBV12-4 and TRBJ2-5; 9 nucleotides line up with TRBD1. With 4 bases clipped from V and 5 bases from J, the junction kept 8 bases outside the gene matches. CDR3 size: 15 residues.

At least ten counts were recorded for this clonotype. The chain uses TRBV24-1 and TRBJ2-1; 7 nucleotides align to TRBD2. Trimming removed 9 bases from V and 2 bases from J; junction bases left unmatched: 6. The CDR3 is 14 residues long. Per the germline V gene, CDR1 is KGHDR and CDR2 is SFDVKD. CDR3 nucleotide sequence: TGTGCCACCGAGGGAGGGAAGACCTACAATGAGCAGTTCTTC. Its translation: CATEGGKTYNEQFF.

The chain recombines TRBV4-3 with TRBJ2-7, with no clear D. Gene TRBJ2-5 matches the end of the DNA better, so the J call may be wrong. This CDR3 is 14 amino acids long. CDR1 is LGHNA, CDR2 YSLEER, per germline. The CDR3 reads CASSQTGRLGTQYF. Written as DNA, the CDR3 is TGCGCCAGCAGCCAAACCGGGCGGCTCGGGACCCAGTACTTC.

The chain links TRBV7-9 to TRBJ2-1; 7 bases align to TRBD1. CDR3 length: 12 amino acids. The germline gives CDR1 SEHNR, CDR2 FQNEAQ (reference sequence). Unmatched junction bases numbered 2, after V lost 3 bases and J lost 9 bases. The DNA for the CDR3 is TGTGCCAGCAGCTTTAGGGGGCCTGAGCAGTTCTTC. Its translation is CASSFRGPEQFF. Full variable domain (remainder filled in from reference TRBV7-9 and TRBJ2-1): DTGVSQNPRHKITKRGQNVTFRCDPISEHNRLYWYRQTLGQGPEFLTYFQNEAQLEKSRLLSDRFSAERPKGSFSTLEIQRTEQGDSAMYLCASSFRGPEQFFGPGTRLTVL.

The chain joins TRBV6-5 to TRBJ2-7; D is ambiguous. V lost 8 bases and J 4 bases, leaving 15 bases between the germline ends. This CDR3 spans 13 amino acids. In germline, CDR1 is MNHEY, CDR2 SVGAGI. The CDR3 DNA sequence: TGTGCCAGCCGACGACGTCCCCTATACGAGCAGTACTTC. This codes for CASRRRPLYEQYF.

The chain uses TRBV7-2 and TRBJ1-5; 7 bases agree with TRBD1. CDR3 length: 18 residues. Germline lookup yields CDR1 SGHTA and CDR2 FQGNSA. V trimming: 4 bases; J trimming: 0 bases; junction bases outside the gene matches: 12. CDR3 residues: CASSSHATGTDSNQPQHF. The DNA for the CDR3 is TGTGCCAGCAGCTCTCACGCTACCGGGACAGATAGCAATCAGCCCCAGCATTTT.